Described below is a single T cell receptor beta chain sequence and its context. What it binds is unknown. TCRdb reprocessed the reads via MiXCR and lists one record per CDR3 protein. The data show about 920,000 distinct CDR3 sequences, approximately 33% seen once. This CDR3 region has 12 residues. Germline CDR1 reads SGHKS; CDR2 reads YYEKEE (reference sequence). The V end was cut by 3 bases, the J end by 6 bases, with 10 bases between. This record belongs to a study of T cell repertoires in cytomegalovirus infection. Study overall: Both a matching HLA type and CMV infection were indicated by public TCR beta signatures.

The receptor was derived from a human donor in good health (CMV status not recorded). Some clones in this sample may be carry-over from other donors' samples. The chain joins TRBV5-5 to TRBJ2-7, with D perhaps given as TRBD1 or TRBD2 (5 bases each). The sequencing here drew on cultured CD8+ T cells from PBMCs, taken from culture after CMV antigen stimulation. This chain's CDR3 is CASSSGTVEQYV. As DNA, the CDR3 is TGTGCCAGCAGCTCAGGGACCGTCGAGCAGTACGTC.